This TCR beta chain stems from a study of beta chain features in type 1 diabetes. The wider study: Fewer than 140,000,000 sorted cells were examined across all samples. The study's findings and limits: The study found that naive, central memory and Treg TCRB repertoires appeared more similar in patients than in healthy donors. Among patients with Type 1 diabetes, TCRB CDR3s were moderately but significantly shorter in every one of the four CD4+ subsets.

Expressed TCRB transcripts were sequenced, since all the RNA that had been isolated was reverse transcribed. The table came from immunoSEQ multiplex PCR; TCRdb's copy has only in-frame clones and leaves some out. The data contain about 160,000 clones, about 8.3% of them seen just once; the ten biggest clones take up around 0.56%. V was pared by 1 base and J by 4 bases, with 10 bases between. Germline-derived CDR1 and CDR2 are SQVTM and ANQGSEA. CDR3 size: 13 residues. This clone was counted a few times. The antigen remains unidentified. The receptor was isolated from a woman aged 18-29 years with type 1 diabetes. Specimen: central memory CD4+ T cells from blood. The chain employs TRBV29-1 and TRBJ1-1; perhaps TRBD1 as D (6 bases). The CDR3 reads CSVEGLQGTEAFF. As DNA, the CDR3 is TGCAGCGTTGAAGGCCTACAGGGCACTGAAGCTTTCTTT.